Following are 7 T cell receptor beta chains from one sample sequenced in a study of CD8 T cells in Susac syndrome. Random hexamers primed reverse transcription of about 0.5 to 1 ug RNA. TCRdb reanalysed the immunoSEQ multiplex PCR reads using MiXCR and keeps one entry per CDR3 protein. Counted here are approximately 200,000 distinct CDR3 sequences, 85% to 95% occurring once; the ten biggest clones make up around 0.076%. Sequencing used CD4+ T cells from PBMCs. All receptors come from a human donor with multiple sclerosis.

This chain joins TRBV6-5 and TRBJ1-2; 8 bases are a match to TRBD1. The V and J ends lost 6 bases and 6 bases, in that order; junction bases with no gene match: 3. The germline V gene encodes CDR1 MNHEY and CDR2 SVGAGI. The CDR3 spans 12 residues. As DNA, the CDR3 is TGTGCCAGCAGAACAGGGGGGGATGGCTACACCTTC. Residues: CASRTGGDGYTF.

The chain uses TRBV7-8 and TRBJ2-5; D is ambiguous. The CDR3 is made up of 15 amino acids. Per germline, CDR1 SGHVS and CDR2 FQNEAQ. V lost 1 base, J lost 5 bases, and 14 bases lay in between. The CDR3 sequence is CASSLVSGIGETQYF. The DNA for the CDR3 is TGTGCCAGCAGCTTAGTTTCGGGTATCGGGGAGACCCAGTACTTC.

V and J are TRBV9 and TRBJ2-3; D remains ambiguous. The V end lost 0 bases, the J end lost 1 base, and 6 bases lay between the germline ends. This CDR3 contains 14 residues. Germline V gene lookup returns CDR1 SGDLS and CDR2 YYNGEE. CDR3 amino acids: CASSVGPGTDTQYF. DNA of the CDR3: TGTGCCAGCAGCGTAGGCCCAGGCACAGATACGCAGTATTTT.

This clonotype was found once. The rearrangement uses TRBV20-1 and TRBJ1-1, with D uncertain. The length of the CDR3 is 11 residues. V was clipped by 7 bases and J by 1 base, with 7 bases between them. Germline lookup yields CDR1 DFQATT and CDR2 SNEGSKA (reference sequence). CDR3 protein: CSVPGNTEAFF. CDR3 DNA sequence: TGCAGTGTTCCGGGGAACACTGAAGCTTTCTTT.

This rearrangement joins TRBV30 to TRBJ1-5, with 7 bases that match TRBD1. V was pared by 2 bases and J by 7 bases, with 8 bases of the junction left unmatched. CDR1 and CDR2 (germline): GTSNPN, SVGIG (reference sequence). This CDR3 has 14 amino acids. The CDR3 DNA is TGTGCCTGGAGTCTATGGGACAGTGACCAGCCCCAGCATTTT. Protein: CAWSLWDSDQPQHF.

The chain recombines TRBV9 with TRBJ2-3; TRBD1 matches at 8 bases. The ends lost 0 bases at V and 4 bases at J; junction bases unmatched: 7. The CDR3 totals 16 residues. CDR1 is SGDLS and CDR2 is YYNGEE in the germline V gene. The CDR3 DNA is TGTGCCAGCAGCGTAGGAGGACAGGGCGGCGCAGATACGCAGTATTTT. Translated: CASSVGGQGGADTQYF.

The chain combines TRBV20-1 with TRBJ2-5; 7 bases are a match to TRBD1. The CDR3 consists of 13 residues. V was clipped by 3 bases and J by 5 bases; unmatched bases: 6. Germline V gives CDR1 DFQATT, CDR2 SNEGSKA (reference sequence). CDR3 nucleotide sequence: TGCAGTGCTAGGAAGGGGGCCGGTGAGACCCAGTACTTC. This codes for CSARKGAGETQYF.